What follows are 7 T cell receptor beta chains derived from one specimen sequenced in a study of shared clonotypes between healthy human individuals. The table came from immunoSEQ multiplex PCR; TCRdb's copy has only in-frame clones and leaves some out. The sample yields 1.5 million to 2.5 million clones, around 96% seen once. Only CD45RO-negative cells positively selected for CCR7 counted as naive CD8 cells, so terminally differentiated effector memory CD45RA+ cells were excluded. The sequenced sample was naive CD8+ T cells sorted from blood. These receptors all come from a man aged 18-30 years in good health.

This clone has only one observation. The chain has TRBV6-1 and TRBJ2-2; unclear D gene. The germline V gene encodes CDR1 MNHNS and CDR2 SASEGT. The CDR3 is 11 amino acids. V shed 7 bases and J shed 5 bases, with 5 bases lying between them. The CDR3: CASIGTGELFF. The CDR3 DNA sequence: TGTGCCAGCATTGGTACCGGGGAGCTGTTTTTT.

On this clone itself: In the same sample, other DNA sequences code for this CDR3. This chain links TRBV30 with TRBJ2-1, with 8 bases that match TRBD2. This CDR3 region has 15 residues. The junction had 3 bases not matched to a gene; V was cut back by 2 bases and J by 0 bases. Looked up from germline, CDR1 is GTSNPN and CDR2 is SVGIG (reference sequence). The CDR3 DNA reads as TGTGCCTGGAGTAGCGGGGGCAGCTCCTACAATGAGCAGTTCTTC. Translation gives CAWSSGGSSYNEQFF.

This chain uses TRBV5-4 with TRBJ2-1; the D gene is possibly TRBD2 (6 bases). The CDR3 runs to 15 residues. The V end lost 7 bases, the J end lost 8 bases, and 22 bases lay between the germline ends. Germline V gene sequence: CDR1 SGHNT, CDR2 YYREEE (reference sequence). CDR3 in amino acids: CASQAGTAPGHEQFF. CDR3 coding DNA: TGTGCCAGCCAAGCAGGGACTGCTCCAGGGCATGAGCAGTTCTTC. Filled out from reference TRBV5-4 and TRBJ2-1, the complete variable domain reads ETGVTQSPTHLIKTRGQQVTLRCSSQSGHNTVSWYQQALGQGPQFIFQYYREEENGRGNFPPRFSGLQFPNYSSELNVNALELDDSALYLCASQAGTAPGHEQFFGPGTRLTVL.

The V call is TRBV28, the J call TRBJ1-2; 11 positions match TRBD1. Germline V gene data show CDR1 as MDHEN and CDR2 as SYDVKM. The CDR3 is made up of 15 amino acids. The V segment lost 3 bases and the J segment 8 bases; nucleotides outside the gene matches: 8. CDR3: CASSLVWDRGDGYTF. The CDR3 DNA sequence: TGTGCCAGCAGTTTGGTCTGGGACAGGGGGGACGGCTACACCTTC.

The chain carries TRBV27 and TRBJ2-5, with 13 bases identical to TRBD2. Germline CDR1 reads MNHEY; CDR2 reads SMNVEV (reference sequence). This CDR3 is built from 15 residues. J lost 5 bases, V lost 5 bases, and 5 bases had no gene match. CDR3 amino acids: CASSGLAGASETQYF. CDR3 DNA: TGTGCCAGCAGTGGACTAGCGGGGGCGTCGGAGACCCAGTACTTC.

A note on this clone: One end of the junction does not line up with germline, which may come from a read error. CDR3 residues: CASSLKSGGQETQYF. In DNA, the CDR3 is TGTGCTAGCAGTCTAAAATCGGGGGGCCAAGAGACCCAGTACTTC. The V call is TRBV7-7, the J call TRBJ2-5; 7 nucleotides agree with TRBD2. The CDR3 runs to 15 residues. The germline gives CDR1 SSHAT, CDR2 FNYEAQ (reference sequence).

V usage is TRBV15 and J usage is TRBJ1-1; 9 bases fit TRBD1. Losses at the gene ends were 0 bases for V and 1 base for J; bases not matched to a gene: 9. CDR3 length: 18 amino acids. Germline values: CDR1 LNHNV, CDR2 YYDKDF (reference sequence). The CDR3 region has the DNA TGTGCCACCAGCAGAGATAAAGTTGCGGGACAGGGGAACACTGAAGCTTTCTTT. As protein: CATSRDKVAGQGNTEAFF.